This TCR beta chain was profiled in a study of blood T cell repertoires in COVID-19 (TCRdb year 2020). Study-wide context: Collaborator samples came from the United States, Italy and Spain and covered acute and convalescent phases of COVID-19. A de-identified subject ID, COVID-19 status, age in years and sex were almost always included in the sample metadata. Where available, HLA class I and class II types were taken from metadata supplied by the sample provider and were not determined by assay-based typing. The dataset comprised deeply sampled blood TCRbeta repertoires from subjects exposed to, actively infected with, or recovered from COVID-19. The samples were drawn from the first 160 participants of the ongoing ImmuneRACE study and from over 950 subjects provided by 6 global collaborators. The prospective study material was composed of cDNA or gDNA derived from T cells, B-cell-depleted T cells, or PBMCs. The repertoires were released in a freely available public database meant as a resource for research on the immune response to SARS-CoV-2. Study-wide conclusions, independent of this receptor: The amount of clinical and demographic metadata varied by source and participant and was provided uncurated.

Enrolling through a virtual design, the prospective study's participants ranged in age from about 18 to 100 years and lived across roughly 24 United States geographic areas. Cohort assignment in the prospective study relied on participant-reported clinical history from a screening survey and a study questionnaire. In the prospective study, whole blood, serum and a nasopharyngeal or oropharyngeal swab were collected from each participant by mobile phlebotomists. Participants in the prospective study had the option to provide additional blood draws and questionnaires over a roughly 2-month period. Prospective study blood samples were shipped either frozen or at room temperature before DNA extraction. TCRbeta CDR3 regions were amplified from genomic DNA by means of the immunoSEQ Assay, a bias-controlled multiplex PCR. In the authors' own workflow: The number of nucleated cells in each sample was estimated by amplification of reference gene primers within the assay. Sequence reads were collapsed and filtered to measure the absolute abundance of every unique TCRbeta CDR3 rearrangement. For each sample, productive Simpson clonality was calculated by taking the square root of Simpson's diversity index across productive rearrangements. Entries here come from immuneACCESS through TCRdb and include only in-frame sequences with V and J called. Some clones fail to appear in such tables; in the studies checked, an unresolved V gene covers under half of the shortfall, and the cause of the remainder is unknown. For V, J and clone size, that table is used; D and trimming come from the DNA. The sample table shows 200,000 to 250,000 clones, and around 90% are seen once. Around 10% of the sample belongs to the ten largest clones.

As to this clone: Its recognized antigen is unknown. Qualities for individual bases were not recorded, and no much larger clone is one base off.

There are 16 amino acids in the CDR3, from cysteine to phenylalanine inclusive. Only the CDR3 portion is preserved as DNA: 48 bases, with reading frame beginning at the first base. Trimming removed 3 bases from V and 0 bases from J; the gene matches leave 7 bases unexplained. CDR1 GTSNPN and CDR2 SVGIG are derived from the germline V gene (reference sequence). The clonotype originates from a man younger than 30 with acute COVID-19. Sequenced input: PBMCs or T cells enriched from blood (not recorded which). The rearrangement joined TRBV30 to TRBJ2-7; the junction holds 11 bases that match TRBD2. The encoded CDR3 is CAWSSPGLAGSYEQYF. The DNA sequence is TGTGCCTGGAGCTCCCCAGGACTAGCGGGCTCCTACGAGCAGTACTTC.